The next 14 T cell receptor beta chains were all read from a single sample in a study of Ad26.COV2.S vaccination and SARS-CoV-2 variants. Libraries were prepared by immunoSEQ multiplex PCR; TCRdb keeps only in-frame clonotypes and omits some of them. The table shows 450,000 to 550,000 clones, with 89% occurring only once. Stated treatment: approximately 18 received Ad26.COV2.S at low or high dose, single or two shots; about 5 received placebo; per-sample allocation not given. Sample collection was performed on day 63 after the first vaccine or placebo injection. The sequences come from peripheral blood, collected in a trial of Ad26.COV2.S vaccine versus placebo. The receptors here all came from a person aged 18-65 years who received the Ad26.COV2.S COVID-19 vaccine or a placebo.

The chain combines TRBV3-1 (or the pseudogene TRBV3-2) with TRBJ2-7; D not certain. The V gene's germline CDR1 is LGHDT and CDR2 YNNKEL (reference sequence). The CDR3 contains 13 residues. V shed 4 bases and J shed 1 base, with 8 bases lying between them. CDR3 loop: CASSRTGSYEQYF. The CDR3 DNA sequence: TGTGCCAGCAGCCGGACCGGTTCCTACGAGCAGTACTTC.

The chain joins TRBV2 to TRBJ1-4, with unresolved D. Germline CDR1 and CDR2: SNHLY and FYNNEI. The V gene lost 8 bases and the J gene lost 14 bases, with 12 bases spanning the gap. This CDR3 has 10 residues. CDR3 in DNA: TGTGCCAGCTGGAGGAACCATCTGTTTTTT. This sequence encodes CASWRNHLFF.

V and J are TRBV19 and TRBJ2-3; 13 nucleotides agree with TRBD2. The J segment lost 13 bases and the V segment lost 2 bases, leaving 9 bases of the junction unmatched. Looked up from germline, CDR1 is LNHDA and CDR2 is SQIVND (reference sequence). This CDR3 comprises 15 residues. The chain's CDR3 is CASSISGTSGAAEYF. The CDR3 region has the DNA TGTGCCAGTAGTATAAGTGGGACTAGCGGGGCCGCGGAGTATTTT.

There are a few counts of this clone. The chain recombines TRBV6-1 with TRBJ1-4; D gene unclear. The CDR3 length is 14 residues. The V gene lost 3 bases and the J gene lost 5 bases, with 10 bases spanning the gap. The germline V gene has CDR1 MNHNS and CDR2 SASEGT. The CDR3 loop is CASSDGIENEKLFF. The DNA of the CDR3 is TGTGCCAGCAGTGATGGGATAGAGAATGAAAAACTGTTTTTT.

The chain links TRBV28 to TRBJ1-3; D is undetermined. V was cut by 5 bases and J by 0 bases, with 11 bases left in between. The germline V gene encodes CDR1 MDHEN and CDR2 SYDVKM. The CDR3 consists of 15 residues. CDR3 DNA: TGTGCCAGCAGTCCCGCCACTGGCTCTGGAAACACCATATATTTT. Translation: CASSPATGSGNTIYF.

The V and J genes are TRBV28 and TRBJ2-3; 14 bases align to TRBD2. There are 19 residues in the CDR3. Per the germline V gene, CDR1 is MDHEN and CDR2 is SYDVKM. Unmatched junction bases numbered 18, after V lost 7 bases and J lost 6 bases. This chain's CDR3 is CASIYGGLAGAVGPDTQYF. As DNA, the CDR3 is TGTGCCAGCATCTACGGGGGACTAGCGGGAGCTGTGGGGCCGGATACGCAGTATTTT.

The gene calls are TRBV4-1 and TRBJ1-1; no firm D call. The CDR3 has 13 amino acids. Per germline, CDR1 MGHRA and CDR2 YSYEKL. Trimming cost V 4 bases and J 5 bases, with 11 bases left between them. The CDR3 loop is CASSPKGGTEAFF. Written as DNA, the CDR3 is TGCGCCAGCAGCCCGAAAGGTGGTACTGAAGCTTTCTTT.

This clone has only a few counts. V usage is TRBV27 and J usage is TRBJ1-1, with TRBD1 as a possible D gene (5 bases). V lost 0 bases to trimming and J lost 5 bases, with 7 bases between them. This CDR3 is 13 amino acids long. Germline lookup yields CDR1 MNHEY and CDR2 SMNVEV (reference sequence). The CDR3 here is CASSLSRGTEAFF. CDR3 nucleotides: TGTGCCAGCAGTTTATCGAGGGGAACTGAAGCTTTCTTT.

This chain connects TRBV5-1 to TRBJ1-1; 9 positions match TRBD1. This CDR3 region has 15 residues. Germline CDR1 and CDR2: SGHRS and YFSETQ. With 4 bases clipped from V and 1 base from J, the junction kept 5 bases outside the gene matches. In DNA form, the CDR3 reads TGCGCCAGCAGCGGACCGGGACAGGGGAACACTGAAGCTTTCTTT. Its translation: CASSGPGQGNTEAFF.

This rearrangement joins TRBV10-2 to TRBJ2-2; TRBD1 aligns across 8 bases. The ends lost 8 bases at V and 5 bases at J; junction bases unmatched: 1. The length of the CDR3 is 12 residues. CDR1 is WSHSY, CDR2 SAAADI, per germline. The CDR3 here is CASGQGTGELFF. CDR3 sequence (DNA): TGCGCCAGCGGACAGGGAACCGGGGAGCTGTTTTTT.

This clone was counted between two and nine times. This chain connects TRBV3-1 (or the pseudogene TRBV3-2) to TRBJ2-7; D not resolved. V was shortened by 3 bases and J by 3 bases, with 9 bases between the two germline ends. Germline assignment: CDR1 LGHDT and CDR2 YNNKEL (reference sequence). The CDR3 has 13 residues. This CDR3 is CASSHPSGYEQYF. The CDR3 nucleotides read TGTGCCAGCAGCCATCCCTCGGGCTACGAGCAGTACTTC.

This rearrangement joins TRBV7-9 to TRBJ2-7, with TRBD2 identical over 7 bases. Germline V gene lookup returns CDR1 SEHNR and CDR2 FQNEAQ (reference sequence). There are 16 residues in the CDR3. The V and J ends lost 4 bases and 1 base, in that order; junction bases with no gene match: 10. The CDR3 region is CASSYPSGTVSYEQYF. The CDR3 bases are TGTGCCAGCAGCTATCCGAGCGGGACCGTTTCCTACGAGCAGTACTTC.

This clone has only one observation. The chain has TRBV9 and TRBJ2-1; 7 bases match TRBD2. The germline V gene has CDR1 SGDLS and CDR2 YYNGEE. The ends lost 0 bases at V and 4 bases at J; junction bases unmatched: 4. The CDR3 runs 15 residues. The CDR3 nucleotides are TGTGCCAGCAGCGTAGGGGCCGGGGGGTACAATGAGCAGTTCTTC. Protein product: CASSVGAGGYNEQFF.

The chain joins TRBV19 to TRBJ1-4, with 7 bases matching TRBD1. Germline values: CDR1 LNHDA, CDR2 SQIVND (reference sequence). This CDR3 has 15 residues. V was pared by 5 bases and J by 0 bases, with 3 bases of the junction left unmatched. The CDR3 coding sequence is TGTGCCAGTAGTGCAGGGGGAACAACTAATGAAAAACTGTTTTTT. The encoded protein is CASSAGGTTNEKLFF.